This T cell receptor (beta chain) emerged from a study of blood T cell repertoires in COVID-19. Study-level background: The United States, Italy and Spain provided the acute and convalescent COVID-19 samples. Sample material is recorded as cDNA or gDNA derived from T cells, B-cell-depleted T cells, or PBMCs.

Trimming took off 0 bases at V and 3 bases at J, with 9 bases between the two ends. The CDR3 sequence is 15 residues long. The V gene's germline CDR1 is SGHDT and CDR2 YYEEEE. Authors' methods: Amplification of reference gene primers was used by the study to estimate nucleated cell counts. Libraries were prepared by immunoSEQ multiplex PCR; TCRdb keeps only in-frame clonotypes and omits some of them. The V and J calls and clone size were taken over from that table, and D and trimming were inferred from the DNA. Of 45,000 to 60,000 clones in the sample, more than 75% were seen once. This clonotype originated in an elderly woman with acute or convalescent COVID-19. The rearrangement links TRBV5-6 to TRBJ1-4; D perhaps matches TRBD1 (5 bases). Sequenced material: peripheral blood. The CDR3 spells CASSLGGLANEKLFF. DNA of the CDR3: TGTGCCAGCAGCTTGGGGGGCCTTGCTAATGAAAAACTGTTTTTT.